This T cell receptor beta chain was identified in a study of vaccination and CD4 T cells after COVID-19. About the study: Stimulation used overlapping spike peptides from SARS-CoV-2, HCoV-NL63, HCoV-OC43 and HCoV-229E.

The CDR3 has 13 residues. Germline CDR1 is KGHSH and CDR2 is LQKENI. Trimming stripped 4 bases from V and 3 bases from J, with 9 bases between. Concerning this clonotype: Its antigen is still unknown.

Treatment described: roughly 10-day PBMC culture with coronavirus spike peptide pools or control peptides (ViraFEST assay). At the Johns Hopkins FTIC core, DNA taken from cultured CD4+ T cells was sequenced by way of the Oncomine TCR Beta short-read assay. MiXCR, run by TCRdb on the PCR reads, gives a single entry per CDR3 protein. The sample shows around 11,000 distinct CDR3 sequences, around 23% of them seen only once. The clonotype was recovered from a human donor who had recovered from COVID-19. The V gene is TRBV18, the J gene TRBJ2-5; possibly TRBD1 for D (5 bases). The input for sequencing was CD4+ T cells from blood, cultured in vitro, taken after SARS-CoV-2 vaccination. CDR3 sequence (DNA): TGTGCCAGCTCACGGCAGGACAAAGAGACCCAGTACTTC. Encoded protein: CASSRQDKETQYF.